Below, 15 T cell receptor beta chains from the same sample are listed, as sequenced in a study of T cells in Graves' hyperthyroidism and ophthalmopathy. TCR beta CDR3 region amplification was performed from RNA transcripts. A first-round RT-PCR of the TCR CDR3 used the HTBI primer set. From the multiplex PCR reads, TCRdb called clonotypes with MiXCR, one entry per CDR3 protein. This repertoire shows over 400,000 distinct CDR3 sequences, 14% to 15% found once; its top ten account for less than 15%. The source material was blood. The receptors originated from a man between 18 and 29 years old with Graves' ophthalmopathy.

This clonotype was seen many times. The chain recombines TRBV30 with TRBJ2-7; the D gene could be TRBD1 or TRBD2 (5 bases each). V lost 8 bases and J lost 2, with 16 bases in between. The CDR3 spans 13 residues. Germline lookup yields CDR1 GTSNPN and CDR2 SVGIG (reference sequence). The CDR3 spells CAGDRPITYEQYF. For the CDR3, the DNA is TGTGCCGGGGACCGGCCTATAACCTACGAGCAGTACTTC.

The DNA of the CDR3 is TGTGCCAGCAGCTCACCGGGACAGGGCAGGAGCACTGAAGCTTTCTTT. The encoded protein is CASSSPGQGRSTEAFF. The chain is built from TRBV7-9 and TRBJ1-1; 9 bases agree with TRBD1. CDR1 and CDR2 from the germline V gene are SEHNR and FQNEAQ (reference sequence). The CDR3 contains 16 residues. V dropped 4 bases and J dropped 4; count of bases not matched to a gene: 10.

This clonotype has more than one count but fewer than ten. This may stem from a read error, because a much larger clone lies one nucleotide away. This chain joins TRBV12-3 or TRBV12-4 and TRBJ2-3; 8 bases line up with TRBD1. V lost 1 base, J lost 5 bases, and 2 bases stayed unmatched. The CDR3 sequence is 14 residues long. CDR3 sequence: CASSLETGEDTQYF. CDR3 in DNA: TGTGCCAGCAGTTTAGAGACAGGGGAAGATACGCAGTATTTT.

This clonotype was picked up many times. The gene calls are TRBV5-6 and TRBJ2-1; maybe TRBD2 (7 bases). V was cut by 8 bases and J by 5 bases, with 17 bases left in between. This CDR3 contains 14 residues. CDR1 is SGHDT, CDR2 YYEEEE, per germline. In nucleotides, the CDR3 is TGTGCCAGTAAGACAGAGGGGGGGCACAATGAGCAGTTCTTC. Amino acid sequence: CASKTEGGHNEQFF. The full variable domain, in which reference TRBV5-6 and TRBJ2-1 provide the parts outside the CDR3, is DAGVTQSPTHLIKTRGQQVTLRCSPKSGHDTVSWYQQALGQGPQFIFQYYEEEERQRGNFPDRFSGHQFPNYSSELNVNALLLGDSALYLCASKTEGGHNEQFFGPGTRLTVL.

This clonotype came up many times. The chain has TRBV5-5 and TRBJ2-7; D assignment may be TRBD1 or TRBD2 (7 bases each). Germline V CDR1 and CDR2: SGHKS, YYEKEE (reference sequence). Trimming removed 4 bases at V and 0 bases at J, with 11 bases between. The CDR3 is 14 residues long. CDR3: CASSQGGHSYEQYF. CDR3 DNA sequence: TGTGCCAGCAGCCAGGGGGGGCACTCCTACGAGCAGTACTTC. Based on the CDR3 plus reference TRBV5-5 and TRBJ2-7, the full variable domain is DAGVTQSPTHLIKTRGQQVTLRCSPISGHKSVSWYQQVLGQGPQFIFQYYEKEERGRGNFPDRFSARQFPNYSSELNVNALLLGDSALYLCASSQGGHSYEQYFGPGTRLTVT.

The CDR3 protein is CASSLGTGAHNEQFF. Here the CDR3 DNA reads TGTGCCAGCAGTTTAGGGACAGGAGCCCACAATGAGCAGTTCTTC. The chain is built from TRBV12-3 or TRBV12-4 and TRBJ2-1; 7 positions match TRBD1. The length of the CDR3 is 15 residues. The V segment lost 1 base and the J segment 5 bases; nucleotides outside the gene matches: 5.

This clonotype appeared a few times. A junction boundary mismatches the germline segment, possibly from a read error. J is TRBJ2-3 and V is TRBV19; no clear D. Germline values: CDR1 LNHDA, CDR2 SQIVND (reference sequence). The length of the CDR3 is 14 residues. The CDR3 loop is CASSISPTTNTQYF. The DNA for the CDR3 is TGTGCCAGTAGTATAAGTCCGACCACAAATACGCAGTATTTT.

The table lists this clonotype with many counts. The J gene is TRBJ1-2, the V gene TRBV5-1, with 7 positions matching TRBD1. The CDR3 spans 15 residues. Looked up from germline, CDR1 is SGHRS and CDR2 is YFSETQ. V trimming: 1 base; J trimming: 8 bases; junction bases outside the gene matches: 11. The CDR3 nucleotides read TGCGCCAGCAGCTTGTTGGGACAGAACGGCCCAGGCTACACCTTC. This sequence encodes CASSLLGQNGPGYTF.

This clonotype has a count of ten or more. The CDR3 DNA reads TGTGCCAGCAGTCCTAGGTCCGGGACTAGCAGCGAGCAGTTCTTC. Encoded protein: CASSPRSGTSSEQFF. The V call is TRBV12-3 or TRBV12-4, the J call TRBJ2-1; TRBD2 agrees at 9 bases. Trimming removed 5 bases from V and 10 bases from J; junction bases left unmatched: 12. This CDR3 contains 15 residues.

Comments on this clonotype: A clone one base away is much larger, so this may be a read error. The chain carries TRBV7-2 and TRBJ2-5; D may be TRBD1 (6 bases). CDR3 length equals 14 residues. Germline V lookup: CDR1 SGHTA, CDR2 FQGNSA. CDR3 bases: TGTGCCAGCAGTGATCTGGGGGCCCAAGAGACCCAGCACTTC. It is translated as CASSDLGAQETQHF. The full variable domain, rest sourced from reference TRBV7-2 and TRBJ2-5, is GAGVSQSPSNKVTEKGKDVELRCDPISGHTALYWYRQSLGQGLEFLIYFQGNSAPDKSGLPSDRFSAERTGGSVSTLTIQRTQQEDSAVYLCASSDLGAQETQHFGPGTRLLVL.

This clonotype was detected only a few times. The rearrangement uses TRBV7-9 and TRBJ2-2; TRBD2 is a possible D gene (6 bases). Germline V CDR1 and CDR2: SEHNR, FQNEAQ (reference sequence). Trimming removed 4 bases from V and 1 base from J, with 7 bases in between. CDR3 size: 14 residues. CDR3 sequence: CASSSAGNTGELFF. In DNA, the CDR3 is TGTGCCAGCAGCTCAGCGGGGAACACCGGGGAGCTGTTTTTT. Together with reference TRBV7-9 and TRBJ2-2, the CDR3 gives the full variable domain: DTGVSQNPRHKITKRGQNVTFRCDPISEHNRLYWYRQTLGQGPEFLTYFQNEAQLEKSRLLSDRFSAERPKGSFSTLEIQRTEQGDSAMYLCASSSAGNTGELFFGEGSRLTVL.

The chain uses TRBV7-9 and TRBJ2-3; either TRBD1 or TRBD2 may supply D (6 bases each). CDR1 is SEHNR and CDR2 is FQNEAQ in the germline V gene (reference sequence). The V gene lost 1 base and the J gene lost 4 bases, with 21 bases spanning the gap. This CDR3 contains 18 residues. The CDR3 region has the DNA TGTGCCAGCAGCTTAGGAAGTCCGTGGCTAGGGGGGCCAGATACGCAGTATTTT. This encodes CASSLGSPWLGGPDTQYF.

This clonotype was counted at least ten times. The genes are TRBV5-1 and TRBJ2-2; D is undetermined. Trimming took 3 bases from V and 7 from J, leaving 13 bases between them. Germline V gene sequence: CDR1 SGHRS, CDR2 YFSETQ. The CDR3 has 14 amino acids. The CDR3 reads CASSSPSEVGELFF. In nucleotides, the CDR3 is TGCGCCAGCAGCTCCCCTTCAGAGGTCGGGGAGCTGTTTTTT.

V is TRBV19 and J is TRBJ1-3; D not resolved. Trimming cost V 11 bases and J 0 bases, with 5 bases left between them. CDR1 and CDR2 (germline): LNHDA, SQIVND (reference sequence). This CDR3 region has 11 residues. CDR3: CARNSGNTIYF. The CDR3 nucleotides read TGTGCCCGAAACTCTGGAAACACCATATATTTT.

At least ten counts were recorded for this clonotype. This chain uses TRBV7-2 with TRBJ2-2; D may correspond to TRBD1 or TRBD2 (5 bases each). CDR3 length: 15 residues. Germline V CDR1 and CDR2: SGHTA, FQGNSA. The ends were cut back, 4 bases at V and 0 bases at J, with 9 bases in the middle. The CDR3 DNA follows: TGTGCCAGCAGCTGGGGGACCTCGAACACCGGGGAGCTGTTTTTT. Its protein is CASSWGTSNTGELFF.